This entry lists 19 T cell receptor beta chains sequenced from one sample in a study of cytomegalovirus exposure and HLA in healthy donors. 60 Vbeta and 13 Jbeta primers were used in PCR. The repertoire was sequenced with immunoSEQ multiplex PCR; TCRdb's copy has only in-frame clones and lacks some. The data contain a few hundred thousand clones, about 75% of them singletons. Sequenced: PBMCs. The receptor set was obtained from a woman aged 25 to 39 in good health and CMV-seronegative.

This rearrangement joins TRBV6-5 to TRBJ1-2, with 8 positions matching TRBD1. The CDR3 contains 15 residues. CDR1 and CDR2 (germline): MNHEY, SVGAGI. Germline trimming cut 5 bases from V and 8 bases from J; bases unmatched to any gene: 13. The DNA of the CDR3 is TGTGCCAGCAGTCCCGGGACAGGAGGGATTGGCGGCTACACCTTC. It codes for CASSPGTGGIGGYTF.

The V and J genes are TRBV30 and TRBJ1-1; 9 bases are a match to TRBD1. The CDR3 consists of 16 residues. The V gene end was trimmed by 4 bases and the J gene end by 2 bases; junction bases not matched to a gene: 11. Germline loops: CDR1 GTSNPN, CDR2 SVGIG (reference sequence). Here the CDR3 DNA reads TGTGCCTGGAAGCGTAATCGACAGGGGGTTAACACTGAAGCTTTCTTT. This encodes CAWKRNRQGVNTEAFF.

The table lists this clone with a few counts. The V and J genes are TRBV30 and TRBJ2-5, with TRBD2 matching 8 bases. Germline loops: CDR1 GTSNPN, CDR2 SVGIG (reference sequence). The CDR3 sequence is 17 residues long. The V gene end was trimmed by 3 bases and the J gene end by 4 bases; junction bases not matched to a gene: 16. CDR3 protein: CAWRPRLGSGKGETQYF. CDR3 DNA: TGTGCCTGGAGACCCCGACTGGGTAGCGGGAAGGGAGAGACCCAGTACTTC.

The chain recombines TRBV2 with TRBJ2-1; 9 bases are a match to TRBD2. Germline trimming cut 2 bases from V and 9 bases from J; bases unmatched to any gene: 8. The CDR3 extends over 15 amino acids. Germline CDR1 SNHLY, CDR2 FYNNEI. CDR3 in DNA: TGTGCCAGCAGTGAATTTGAGGGTAGCGGGGGTGAGCAGTTCTTC. Protein sequence: CASSEFEGSGGEQFF.

V is TRBV11-3 and J is TRBJ1-6; perhaps TRBD1 as D (5 bases). Germline CDR1 and CDR2: SGHNT and YENEEA. CDR3 length: 16 residues. With 1 base removed from V and 9 bases from J, the gap between germline ends came to 16 bases. The CDR3 nucleotides are TGTGCCAGCAGCTTAGCGTGGGGAGGGGCCGGTTCACCCCTCCACTTT. Its protein product is CASSLAWGGAGSPLHF.

The chain couples TRBV9 to TRBJ2-7; 8 bases agree with TRBD1. Germline V CDR1 and CDR2: SGDLS, YYNGEE. V shed 5 bases, J shed 5 bases, and the junction held 12 bases outside the gene matches. The CDR3 sequence is 15 residues long. The CDR3 DNA reads TGTGCCAGCAGTGGACCGGGACAGGAGACGAACGAGCAGTACTTC. This encodes CASSGPGQETNEQYF.

The chain combines TRBV10-3 with TRBJ2-3; a possible D gene is TRBD2 (5 bases). CDR3 length: 14 residues. Trimming stripped 3 bases from V and 4 bases from J, with 11 bases between. CDR1 and CDR2 (germline): ENHRY, SYGVKD. The CDR3 protein is CAISDWENADTQYF. The DNA for the CDR3 is TGTGCCATCAGTGATTGGGAGAACGCAGATACGCAGTATTTT.

J is TRBJ2-3 and V is TRBV7-9, with 13 positions matching TRBD2. There are 18 residues in the CDR3. Germline loops: CDR1 SEHNR, CDR2 FQNEAQ (reference sequence). V trimming: 6 bases; J trimming: 0 bases; junction bases outside the gene matches: 9. CDR3 coding DNA: TGTGCCAGCAGACACCCGACTAGCGGGAGGCCTAGCACAGATACGCAGTATTTT. Protein product: CASRHPTSGRPSTDTQYF.

This chain links TRBV10-2 with TRBJ2-7; possible D gene TRBD1, 6 bases. The CDR3 is 16 amino acids. Trimming stripped 4 bases from V and 0 bases from J, with 16 bases between. Germline loops: CDR1 WSHSY, CDR2 SAAADI. CDR3 nucleotides: TGCGCCAGCAGTGTACTAGGGAGACAGGTCTCCTACGAGCAGTACTTC. Translating it yields CASSVLGRQVSYEQYF.

The CDR3 here is CASSRGRGFQETQYF. For the CDR3, the DNA is TGTGCCAGCAGCCGAGGGAGAGGCTTCCAAGAGACCCAGTACTTC. The chain is built from TRBV13 and TRBJ2-5; tentatively, D is TRBD2 (5 bases). This CDR3 comprises 15 residues. The V end lost 5 bases, the J end lost 1 base, and 14 bases lay between the germline ends. Germline V lookup: CDR1 PRHDT, CDR2 FYEKMQ (reference sequence).

The chain combines TRBV6-1 with TRBJ2-3, with a tentative D call TRBD2 (5 bases). Germline lookup yields CDR1 MNHNS and CDR2 SASEGT. The CDR3 is 14 residues long. With 4 bases removed from V and 4 bases from J, the gap between germline ends came to 12 bases. The CDR3 nucleotides are TGTGCCAGCAGTGGGCAGCTCGGGGCAGATACGCAGTATTTT. Its translation is CASSGQLGADTQYF.

The V gene is TRBV5-4, the J gene TRBJ2-3; 9 bases align to TRBD2. The CDR3 consists of 18 residues. The trim removed 2 bases at V and 2 bases at J, leaving 12 bases unmatched. The germline gives CDR1 SGHNT, CDR2 YYREEE (reference sequence). CDR3 residues: CASSLGLFVGLATDTQYF. CDR3 nucleotides: TGTGCCAGCAGCTTAGGTTTATTTGTGGGACTAGCCACAGATACGCAGTATTTT.

This chain uses TRBV7-8 with TRBJ1-5; 7 bases agree with TRBD1. V lost 1 base, J lost 2 bases, and 5 bases stayed unmatched. In germline, CDR1 is SGHVS, CDR2 FQNEAQ. The CDR3 covers 16 residues. The CDR3 DNA sequence: TGTGCCAGCAGCTTAGTGGGCAGGGGGGGCAATCAGCCCCAGCATTTT. Its translation is CASSLVGRGGNQPQHF.

This clone was detected once. The J gene is TRBJ1-1, the V gene TRBV6-5; TRBD1 agrees at 7 bases. V trimming: 3 bases; J trimming: 1 base; junction bases outside the gene matches: 8. Germline CDR1 is MNHEY and CDR2 is SVGAGI. The CDR3 sequence is 16 residues long. The CDR3 reads CASSYSAGTANTEAFF. CDR3 nucleotides: TGTGCCAGCAGTTATAGCGCCGGGACAGCGAACACTGAAGCTTTCTTT.

CDR3 nucleotide sequence: TGCGCCAGCAGTTGGGAACAGGGAAATAATGAAAAACTGTTTTTT. Its protein product is CASSWEQGNNEKLFF. The chain carries TRBV5-1 and TRBJ1-4; D is possibly TRBD1 (6 bases). V lost 5 bases and J 4 bases, leaving 15 bases between the germline ends. CDR3 size: 15 residues. Germline values: CDR1 SGHRS, CDR2 YFSETQ.

V and J are TRBV18 and TRBJ1-1, with D unclear. CDR3 length: 15 residues. The V and J ends lost 2 bases and 2 bases respectively, with 12 bases between them. Germline CDR1 is KGHSH and CDR2 is LQKENI. As DNA, the CDR3 is TGTGCCAGCTCACCAGGCGGGGAGTTAAACACTGAAGCTTTCTTT. Protein product: CASSPGGELNTEAFF.

The chain is built from TRBV2 and TRBJ2-3; TRBD2 aligns across 7 bases. In germline, CDR1 is SNHLY, CDR2 FYNNEI. CDR3 length: 15 residues. The junction had 8 bases not matched to a gene; V was cut back by 4 bases and J by 4 bases. The CDR3 region is CASSGGRAWADTQYF. The CDR3 region has the DNA TGTGCCAGCAGTGGTGGGAGGGCCTGGGCAGATACGCAGTATTTT.

The V gene is TRBV27, the J gene TRBJ2-2; D possibly corresponds to TRBD2 (6 bases). This CDR3 spans 14 amino acids. CDR1 MNHEY and CDR2 SMNVEV come from the germline V gene (reference sequence). The germline V and J ends were trimmed by 5 bases and 0 bases, with 7 bases remaining between them. The chain's CDR3 is CASSPGANTGELFF. Written as DNA, the CDR3 is TGTGCCAGCAGTCCGGGGGCGAACACCGGGGAGCTGTTTTTT.

In the case of this clone: The sample contains more than one DNA sequence encoding this CDR3. The chain employs TRBV7-2 and TRBJ1-4, with D possibly matching TRBD1 (5 bases). Trimming removed 6 bases from V and 2 bases from J, with 16 bases in between. The CDR3 is 16 residues long. Germline CDR1 SGHTA, CDR2 FQGNSA. CDR3 in amino acids: CASSAGKWTTNEKLFF. CDR3 DNA sequence: TGTGCCAGCAGTGCAGGGAAATGGACGACTAATGAAAAACTGTTTTTT. Full variable domain (rest looked up from reference TRBV7-2 and TRBJ1-4): GAGVSQSPSNKVTEKGKDVELRCDPISGHTALYWYRQSLGQGLEFLIYFQGNSAPDKSGLPSDRFSAERTGGSVSTLTIQRTQQEDSAVYLCASSAGKWTTNEKLFFGSGTQLSVL.